The 5 T cell receptor beta chains in this list originate from one sample, sequenced in a study of cytomegalovirus exposure and HLA in healthy donors. 60 Vbeta and 13 Jbeta primers were used in PCR. Repertoires were generated with immunoSEQ multiplex PCR, while TCRdb's copy carries only in-frame clones and drops some. This sample's table reports roughly 72,000 clones. Material for sequencing was PBMCs. These receptors were collected from a man younger than 30 in good health and CMV-seropositive.

The chain couples TRBV27 to TRBJ2-2, with TRBD1 matching over 8 bases. The CDR3 has 15 amino acids. The germline CDR1 and CDR2 sequences are MNHEY and SMNVEV (reference sequence). J lost 3 bases, V lost 6 bases, and 6 bases had no gene match. The CDR3 reads CASSLGQGYTGELFF. DNA for the CDR3: TGTGCCAGCAGCCTTGGACAGGGTTACACCGGGGAGCTGTTTTTT.

The V call is TRBV30, the J call TRBJ2-3; TRBD2 matches 11 bases. V was pared by 4 bases and J by 6 bases, with 0 bases of the junction left unmatched. This CDR3 has 12 residues. The germline V gene encodes CDR1 GTSNPN and CDR2 SVGIG (reference sequence). CDR3 residues: CAWTSGGDTQYF. The CDR3 region has the DNA TGTGCCTGGACTAGCGGGGGGGATACGCAGTATTTT.

This chain links TRBV14 with TRBJ1-2; D call uncertain. In germline, CDR1 is SGHDN, CDR2 FVKESK. CDR3 size: 12 residues. Trimming removed 1 base at V and 10 bases at J, with 10 bases between. CDR3 nucleotides: TGTGCCAGCAGCCAAGTGGGCTTCGACTACACCTTC. Encoded protein: CASSQVGFDYTF.

The rearrangement joins TRBV6-1 to TRBJ2-3; 7 nucleotides line up with TRBD2. Germline V gene lookup returns CDR1 MNHNS and CDR2 SASEGT. The CDR3 is 15 residues long. With V trimmed by 3 bases and J by 2 bases, 5 bases remained unmatched. The CDR3 region has the DNA TGTGCCAGCAGTGACGGGACTACCCTCACAGATACGCAGTATTTT. The encoded protein is CASSDGTTLTDTQYF.

The gene calls are TRBV7-8 and TRBJ1-4; D is unclear. V dropped 5 bases and J dropped 7 bases, with 20 bases sitting between them. The CDR3 has 16 residues. The germline gives CDR1 SGHVS, CDR2 FQNEAQ. CDR3: CASSRGGTNSREKLFF. The CDR3 DNA reads as TGTGCCAGCAGCCGCGGAGGTACTAACTCTCGTGAAAAACTGTTTTTT.